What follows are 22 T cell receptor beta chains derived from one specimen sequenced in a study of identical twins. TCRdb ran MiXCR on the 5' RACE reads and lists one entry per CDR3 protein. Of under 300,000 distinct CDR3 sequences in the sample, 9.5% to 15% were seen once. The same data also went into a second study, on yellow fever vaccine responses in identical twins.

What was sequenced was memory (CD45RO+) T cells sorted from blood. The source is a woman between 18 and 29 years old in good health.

The CDR3: CASSDPGGEEQYF. In nucleotides, the CDR3 is TGTGCCAGCAGTGACCCAGGGGGCGAAGAGCAGTACTTC. The chain combines TRBV2 with TRBJ2-7; 8 bases are shared with TRBD1. The length of the CDR3 is 13 residues. The trim removed 3 bases at V and 7 bases at J, leaving 5 bases unmatched. Germline-derived CDR1 and CDR2 are SNHLY and FYNNEI.

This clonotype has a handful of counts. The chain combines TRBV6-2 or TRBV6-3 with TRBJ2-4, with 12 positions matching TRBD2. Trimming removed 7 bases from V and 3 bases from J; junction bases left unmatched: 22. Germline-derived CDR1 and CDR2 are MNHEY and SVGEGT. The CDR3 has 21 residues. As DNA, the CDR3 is TGTGCCAGCACCCTACGATTACGCCTAGCGGGGGGGCCTGGGGGCAAAAACATTCAGTACTTC. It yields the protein CASTLRLRLAGGPGGKNIQYF.

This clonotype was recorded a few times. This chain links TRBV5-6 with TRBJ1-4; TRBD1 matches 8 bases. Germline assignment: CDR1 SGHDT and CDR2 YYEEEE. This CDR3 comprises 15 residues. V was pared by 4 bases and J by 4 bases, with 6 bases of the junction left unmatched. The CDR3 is CASSPGQGLNEKLFF. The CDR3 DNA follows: TGTGCCAGCAGCCCAGGACAGGGCCTTAATGAAAAACTGTTTTTT. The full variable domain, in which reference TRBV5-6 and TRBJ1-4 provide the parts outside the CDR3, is DAGVTQSPTHLIKTRGQQVTLRCSPKSGHDTVSWYQQALGQGPQFIFQYYEEEERQRGNFPDRFSGHQFPNYSSELNVNALLLGDSALYLCASSPGQGLNEKLFFGSGTQLSVL.

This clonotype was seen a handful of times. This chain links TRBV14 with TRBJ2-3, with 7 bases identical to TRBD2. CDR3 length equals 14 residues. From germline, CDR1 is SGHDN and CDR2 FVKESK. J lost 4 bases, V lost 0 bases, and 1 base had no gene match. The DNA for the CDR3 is TGTGCCAGCAGCCAAGAACTAGCGCCAGATACGCAGTATTTT. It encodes CASSQELAPDTQYF.

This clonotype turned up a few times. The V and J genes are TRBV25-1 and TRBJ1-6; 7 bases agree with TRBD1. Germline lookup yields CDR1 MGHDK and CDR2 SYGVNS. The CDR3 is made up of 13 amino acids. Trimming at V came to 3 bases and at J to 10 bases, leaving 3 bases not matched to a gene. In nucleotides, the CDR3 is TGTGCCAGCAGTGAGACAGGGAAATCACCCCTCCACTTT. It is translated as CASSETGKSPLHF.

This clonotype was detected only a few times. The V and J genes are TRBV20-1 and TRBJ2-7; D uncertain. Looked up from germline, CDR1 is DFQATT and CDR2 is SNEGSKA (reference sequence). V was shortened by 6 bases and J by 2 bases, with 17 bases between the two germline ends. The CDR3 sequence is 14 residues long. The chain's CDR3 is CSAGPPGSAYEQYF. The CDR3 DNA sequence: TGCAGTGCCGGACCCCCAGGATCGGCCTACGAGCAGTACTTC.

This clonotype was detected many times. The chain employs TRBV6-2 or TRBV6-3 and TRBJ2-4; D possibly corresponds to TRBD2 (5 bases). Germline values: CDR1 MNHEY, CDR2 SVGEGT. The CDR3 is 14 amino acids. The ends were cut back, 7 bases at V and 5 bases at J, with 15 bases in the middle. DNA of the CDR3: TGTGCCAGCAATCGAGAGGGAGTTGAAAACATTCAGTACTTC. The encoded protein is CASNREGVENIQYF.

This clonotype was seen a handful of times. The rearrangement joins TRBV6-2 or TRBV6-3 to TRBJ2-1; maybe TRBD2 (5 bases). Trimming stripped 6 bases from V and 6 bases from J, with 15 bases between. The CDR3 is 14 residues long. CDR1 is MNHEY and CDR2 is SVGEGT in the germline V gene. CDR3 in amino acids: CASRRTLVSNEQFF. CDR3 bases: TGTGCCAGCAGGAGGACTCTAGTTTCCAATGAGCAGTTCTTC.

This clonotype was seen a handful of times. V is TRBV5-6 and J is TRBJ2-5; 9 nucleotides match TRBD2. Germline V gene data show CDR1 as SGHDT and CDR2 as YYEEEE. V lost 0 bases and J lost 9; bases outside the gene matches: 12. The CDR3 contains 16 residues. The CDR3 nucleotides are TGTGCCAGCAGCTTGGTCCGCGGGGGGGCGGTTCTGGCCCAGTACTTC. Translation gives CASSLVRGGAVLAQYF.

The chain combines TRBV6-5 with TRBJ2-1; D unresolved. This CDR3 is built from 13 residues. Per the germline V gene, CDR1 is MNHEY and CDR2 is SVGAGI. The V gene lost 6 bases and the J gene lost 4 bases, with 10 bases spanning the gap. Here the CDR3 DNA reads TGTGCCAGCAGGACAAGGGCGTACAATGAGCAGTTCTTC. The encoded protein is CASRTRAYNEQFF.

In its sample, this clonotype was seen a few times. The CDR3 nucleotides read TGTGCCACCAGCTCCTTAGTCGGCACTGAAGCTTTCTTT. This encodes CATSSLVGTEAFF. This chain links TRBV15 with TRBJ1-1; D uncertain. V lost 5 bases, J lost 4 bases, and 11 bases lay in between. CDR1 LNHNV and CDR2 YYDKDF come from the germline V gene (reference sequence). This CDR3 has 13 residues. Full variable domain (rest looked up from reference TRBV15 and TRBJ1-1): DAMVIQNPRYQVTQFGKPVTLSCSQTLNHNVMYWYQQKSSQAPKLLFHYYDKDFNNEADTPDNFQSRRPNTSFCFLDIRSPGLGDTAMYLCATSSLVGTEAFFGQGTRLTVV.

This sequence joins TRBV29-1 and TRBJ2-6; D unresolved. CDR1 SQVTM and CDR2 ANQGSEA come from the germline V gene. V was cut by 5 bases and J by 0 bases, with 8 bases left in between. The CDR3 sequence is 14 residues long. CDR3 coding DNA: TGCAGCGTTAGCCATATCTCTGGGGCCAACGTCCTGACTTTC. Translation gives CSVSHISGANVLTF.

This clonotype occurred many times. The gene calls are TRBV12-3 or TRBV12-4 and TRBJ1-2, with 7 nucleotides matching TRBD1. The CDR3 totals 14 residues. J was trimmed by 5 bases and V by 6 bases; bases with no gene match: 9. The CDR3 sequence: CASSTTGQIYGYTF. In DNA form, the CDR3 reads TGTGCCAGCAGCACAACGGGACAGATATATGGCTACACCTTC.

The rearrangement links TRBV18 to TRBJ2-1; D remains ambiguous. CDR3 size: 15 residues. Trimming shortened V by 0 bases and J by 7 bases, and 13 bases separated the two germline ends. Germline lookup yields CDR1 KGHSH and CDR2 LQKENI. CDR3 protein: CASSPPPASNNEQFF. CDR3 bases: TGTGCCAGCTCACCACCCCCAGCGTCGAATAATGAGCAGTTCTTC. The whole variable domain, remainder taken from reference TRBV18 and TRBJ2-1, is NAGVMQNPRHLVRRRGQEARLRCSPMKGHSHVYWYRQLPEEGLKFMVYLQKENIIDESGMPKERFSAEFPKEGPSILRIQQVVRGDSAAYFCASSPPPASNNEQFFGPGTRLTVL.

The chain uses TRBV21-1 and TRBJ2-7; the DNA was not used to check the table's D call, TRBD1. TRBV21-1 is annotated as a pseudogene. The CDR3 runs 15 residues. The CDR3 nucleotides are TGTGCCAGCAGCAATGGGGGGACAGGGGGCGCCGAGCAGTACTTC. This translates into CASSNGGTGGAEQYF.

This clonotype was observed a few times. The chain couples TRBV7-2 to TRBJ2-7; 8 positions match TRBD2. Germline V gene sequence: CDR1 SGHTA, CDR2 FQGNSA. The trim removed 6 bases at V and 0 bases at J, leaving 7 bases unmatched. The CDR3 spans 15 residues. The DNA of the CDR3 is TGTGCCAGCAGTCAGACTAGCGCTAGCTCCTACGAGCAGTACTTC. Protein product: CASSQTSASSYEQYF.

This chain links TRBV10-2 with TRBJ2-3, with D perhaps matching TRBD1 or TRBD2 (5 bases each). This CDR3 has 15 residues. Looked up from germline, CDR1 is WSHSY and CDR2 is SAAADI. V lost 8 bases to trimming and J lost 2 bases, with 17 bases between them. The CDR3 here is CASWVPGTPTDTQYF. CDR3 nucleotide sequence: TGCGCCAGCTGGGTTCCAGGGACCCCCACAGATACGCAGTATTTT.

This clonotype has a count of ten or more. The DNA of the CDR3 is TGCGCCAGCAGCTTGGACAACAGGGCCGGGGAGCTGTTTTTT. It specifies CASSLDNRAGELFF. The rearrangement joins TRBV5-1 to TRBJ2-2; D possibly corresponds to TRBD1 (6 bases). V was clipped by 0 bases and J by 6 bases, with 9 bases between them. The CDR3 runs to 14 residues. The germline gives CDR1 SGHRS, CDR2 YFSETQ. Combining the CDR3 with reference TRBV5-1 and TRBJ2-2 gives the whole variable domain KAGVTQTPRYLIKTRGQQVTLSCSPISGHRSVSWYQQTPGQGLQFLFEYFSETQRNKGNFPGRFSGRQFSNSRSEMNVSTLELGDSALYLCASSLDNRAGELFFGEGSRLTVL.

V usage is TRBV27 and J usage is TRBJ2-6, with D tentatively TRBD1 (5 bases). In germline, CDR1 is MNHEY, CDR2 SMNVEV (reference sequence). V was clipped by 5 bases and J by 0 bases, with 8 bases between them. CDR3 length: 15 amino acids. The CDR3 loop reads CASSPRVSGANVLTF. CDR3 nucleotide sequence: TGTGCCAGCAGTCCCAGGGTCTCTGGGGCCAACGTCCTGACTTTC.

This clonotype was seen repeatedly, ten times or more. The chain's CDR3 is CASSRFQGPGELFF. In DNA, the CDR3 is TGTGCCAGCAGCCGATTCCAGGGGCCCGGGGAGCTGTTTTTT. The V gene is TRBV14, the J gene TRBJ2-2, with D tentatively TRBD1 (6 bases). V lost 4 bases and J lost 6, with 12 bases in between. This CDR3 region has 14 residues. The germline V gene encodes CDR1 SGHDN and CDR2 FVKESK.

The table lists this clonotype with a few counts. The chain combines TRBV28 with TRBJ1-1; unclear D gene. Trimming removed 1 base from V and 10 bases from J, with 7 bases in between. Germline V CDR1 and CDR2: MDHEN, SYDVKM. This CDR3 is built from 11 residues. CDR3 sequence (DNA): TGTGCCAGCAGTTTATCTGATGGAGCTTTCTTT. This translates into CASSLSDGAFF.

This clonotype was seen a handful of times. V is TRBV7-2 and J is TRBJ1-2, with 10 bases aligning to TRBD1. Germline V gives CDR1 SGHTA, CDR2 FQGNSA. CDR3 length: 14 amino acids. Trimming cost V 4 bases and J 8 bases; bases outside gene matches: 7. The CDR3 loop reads CASSSGDRGRGYTF. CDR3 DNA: TGTGCCAGCAGCTCCGGGGACAGGGGTCGGGGCTACACCTTC.